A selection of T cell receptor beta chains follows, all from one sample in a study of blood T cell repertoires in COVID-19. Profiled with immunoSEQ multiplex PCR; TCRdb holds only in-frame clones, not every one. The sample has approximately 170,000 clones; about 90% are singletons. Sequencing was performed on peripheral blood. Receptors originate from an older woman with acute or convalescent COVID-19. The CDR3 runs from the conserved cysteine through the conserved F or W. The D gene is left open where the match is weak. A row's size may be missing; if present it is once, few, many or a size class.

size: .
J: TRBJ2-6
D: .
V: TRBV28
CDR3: CASSLRDSGANVLTF
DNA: TGTGCCAGCAGTTTACGAGACTCTGGGGCCAACGTCCTGACTTTC

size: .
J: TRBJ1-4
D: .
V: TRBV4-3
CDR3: CASSQEQTIGNEKLFF
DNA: TGCGCCAGCAGCCAAGAACAGACGATCGGAAATGAAAAACTGTTTTTT

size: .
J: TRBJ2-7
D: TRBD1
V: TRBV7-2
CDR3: CASSPIAGTGVYEQYF
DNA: TGTGCCAGCAGTCCAATCGCCGGGACAGGGGTCTACGAGCAGTACTTC

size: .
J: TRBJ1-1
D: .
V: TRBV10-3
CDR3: CAISESRGGAFF
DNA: TGTGCCATCAGTGAGTCGCGAGGTGGGGCTTTCTTT

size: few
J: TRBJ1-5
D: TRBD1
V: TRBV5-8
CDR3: CASSLGQGASQPQHF
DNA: TGTGCCAGCAGCTTGGGACAGGGGGCGTCTCAACCCCAGCATTTT

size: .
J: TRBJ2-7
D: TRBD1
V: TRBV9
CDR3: CASSVAGTDYEQYF
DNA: TGTGCCAGCAGCGTAGCCGGGACAGACTACGAGCAGTACTTC

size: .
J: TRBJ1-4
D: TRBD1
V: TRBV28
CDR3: CASSKTGEANEKLFF
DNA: TGTGCCAGCAGTAAAACAGGGGAGGCTAATGAAAAACTGTTTTTT

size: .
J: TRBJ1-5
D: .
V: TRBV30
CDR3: CAWGDKGQPQHF
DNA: TGTGCCTGGGGGGACAAAGGTCAGCCCCAGCATTTT

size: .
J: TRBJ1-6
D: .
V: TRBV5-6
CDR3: CASSLDRWNSPLHF
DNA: TGTGCCAGCAGCTTAGACAGGTGGAATTCACCCCTCCACTTT

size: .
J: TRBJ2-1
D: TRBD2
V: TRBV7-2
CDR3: CASSPRETAYNEQFF
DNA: TGTGCCAGCAGCCCGCGGGAGACCGCCTACAATGAGCAGTTCTTC

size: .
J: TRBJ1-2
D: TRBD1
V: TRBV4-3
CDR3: CASSQSAGGDYGYTF
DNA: TGCGCCAGCAGCCAATCGGCAGGGGGCGACTATGGCTACACCTTC

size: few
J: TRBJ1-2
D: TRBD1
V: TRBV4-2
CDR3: CASSQGQGSYGYTF
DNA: TGTGCCAGCAGCCAAGGACAGGGTAGCTATGGCTACACCTTC

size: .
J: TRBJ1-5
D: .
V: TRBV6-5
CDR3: CASRRDRSSNQPQHF
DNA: TGTGCCAGCAGACGTGACAGGAGTAGCAATCAGCCCCAGCATTTT

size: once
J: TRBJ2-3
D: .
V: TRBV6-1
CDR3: CASREGGLTTDTQYF
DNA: TGTGCCAGCCGTGAGGGGGGGCTCACCACAGATACGCAGTATTTT

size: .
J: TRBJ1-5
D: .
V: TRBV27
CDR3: CASSWGGNQPQHF
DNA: TGTGCCAGCAGTTGGGGGGGGAATCAGCCCCAGCATTTT

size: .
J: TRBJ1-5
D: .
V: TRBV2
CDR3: CASSETASNNQPQHF
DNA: TGTGCCAGCAGTGAAACTGCTTCCAACAATCAGCCCCAGCATTTT

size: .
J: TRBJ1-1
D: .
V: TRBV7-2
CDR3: CASSHIMGPNTEAFF
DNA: TGTGCCAGCAGCCACATCATGGGGCCGAACACTGAAGCTTTCTTT

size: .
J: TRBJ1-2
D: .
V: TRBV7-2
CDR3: CASSYNQGFNYGYTF
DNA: TGTGCCAGCAGCTATAATCAGGGTTTCAACTATGGCTACACCTTC

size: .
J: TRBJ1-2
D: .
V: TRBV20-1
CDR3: CSASYGGGYGYTF
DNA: TGCAGTGCTAGTTACGGGGGTGGCTATGGCTACACCTTC

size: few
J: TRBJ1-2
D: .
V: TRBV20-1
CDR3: CSASSQSYGYTF
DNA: TGCAGTGCTAGTTCACAGAGCTATGGCTACACCTTC

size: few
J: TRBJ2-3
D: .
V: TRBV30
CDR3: CAWRRLVGRFDTQYF
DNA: TGTGCCTGGAGGAGACTAGTCGGCCGCTTCGATACGCAGTATTTT

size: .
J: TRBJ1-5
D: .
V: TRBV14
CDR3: CASSQRTSNQPQHF
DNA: TGTGCCAGCAGCCAGAGGACAAGTAATCAGCCCCAGCATTTT

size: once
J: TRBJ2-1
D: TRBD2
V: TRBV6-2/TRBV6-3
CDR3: CASSYSRGLAGRSSYNEQFF
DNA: TGTGCCAGCAGTTACAGTCGGGGACTAGCGGGACGTAGCTCCTACAATGAGCAGTTCTTC

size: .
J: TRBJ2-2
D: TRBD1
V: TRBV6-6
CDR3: CASRGTGHTGELFF
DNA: TGTGCCAGCAGAGGGACAGGGCACACCGGGGAGCTGTTTTTT

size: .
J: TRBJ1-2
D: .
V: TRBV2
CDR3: CASSESGRGINGYTF
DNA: TGTGCCAGCAGTGAATCGGGCAGGGGAATTAATGGCTACACCTTC

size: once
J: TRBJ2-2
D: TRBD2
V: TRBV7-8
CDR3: CASSLRGLAGIPGELFF
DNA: TGTGCCAGCAGCTTAAGGGGACTAGCGGGTATTCCGGGGGAGCTGTTTTTT

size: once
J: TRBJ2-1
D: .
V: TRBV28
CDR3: CASSPGGLTYNEQFF
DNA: TGTGCCAGCAGTCCGGGCGGGCTTACCTACAATGAGCAGTTCTTC

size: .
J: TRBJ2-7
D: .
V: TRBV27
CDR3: CASSMSVTGSYEQYF
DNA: TGTGCCAGCAGTATGAGCGTGACAGGATCCTACGAGCAGTACTTC

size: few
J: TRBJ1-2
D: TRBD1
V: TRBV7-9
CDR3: CASSYSDRVNYGYTF
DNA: TGTGCCAGCAGCTATTCAGACAGGGTGAACTATGGCTACACCTTC

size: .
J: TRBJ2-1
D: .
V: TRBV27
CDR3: CASSFQDTGGEQFF
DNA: TGTGCCAGCAGTTTTCAGGACACGGGCGGTGAGCAGTTCTTC

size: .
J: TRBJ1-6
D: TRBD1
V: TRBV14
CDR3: CASRGQGNSPLHF
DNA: TGTGCCAGCAGAGGACAGGGTAATTCACCCCTCCACTTT

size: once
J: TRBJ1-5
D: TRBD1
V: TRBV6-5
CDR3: CASRGTVNQPQHF
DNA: TGTGCCAGCAGGGGGACAGTTAATCAGCCCCAGCATTTT

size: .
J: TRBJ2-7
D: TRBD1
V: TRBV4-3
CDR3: CASSQDRGQPYEQYF
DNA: TGCGCCAGCAGCCAAGATCGGGGACAGCCCTACGAGCAGTACTTC

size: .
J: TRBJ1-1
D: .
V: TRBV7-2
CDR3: CASSLGSGNTEAFF
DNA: TGTGCCAGCAGCTTAGGTTCGGGGAACACTGAAGCTTTCTTT

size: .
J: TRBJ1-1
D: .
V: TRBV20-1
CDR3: CSASWGRQPNTEAFF
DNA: TGCAGTGCTAGTTGGGGCAGACAGCCGAACACTGAAGCTTTCTTT

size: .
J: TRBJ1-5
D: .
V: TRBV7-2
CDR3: CASSLGGRGPSNQPQHF
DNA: TGTGCCAGCAGCTTAGGGGGCCGTGGTCCAAGCAATCAGCCCCAGCATTTT

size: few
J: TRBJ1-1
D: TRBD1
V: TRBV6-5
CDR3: CASTGTGWSEAFF
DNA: TGTGCCAGCACCGGGACAGGGTGGTCTGAAGCTTTCTTT

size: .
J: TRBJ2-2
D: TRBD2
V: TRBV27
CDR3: CASSLWGGANTGELFF
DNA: TGTGCCAGCAGTTTATGGGGGGGAGCGAACACCGGGGAGCTGTTTTTT

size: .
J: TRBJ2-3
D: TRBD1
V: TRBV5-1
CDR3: CASSLGDRGADTQYF
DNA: TGCGCCAGCAGCTTGGGGGACAGGGGGGCAGATACGCAGTATTTT

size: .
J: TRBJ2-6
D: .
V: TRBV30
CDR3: CAWSQAGISGANVLTF
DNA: TGTGCCTGGAGCCAGGCCGGCATCTCTGGGGCCAACGTCCTGACTTTC

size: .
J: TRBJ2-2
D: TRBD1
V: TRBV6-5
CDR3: CASSFSDRGHTGELFF
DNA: TGTGCCAGCAGTTTCTCCGACAGGGGGCACACCGGGGAGCTGTTTTTT

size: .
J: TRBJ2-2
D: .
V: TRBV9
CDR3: CASSPQLLVVDTGELFF
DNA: TGTGCCAGCAGCCCACAGTTGCTCGTGGTGGACACCGGGGAGCTGTTTTTT

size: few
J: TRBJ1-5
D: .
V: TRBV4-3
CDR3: CASSQVVSNQPQHF
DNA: TGCGCCAGCAGCCAAGTCGTTAGCAATCAGCCCCAGCATTTT

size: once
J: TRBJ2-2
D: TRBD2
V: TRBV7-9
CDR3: CASLLAGQTGELFF
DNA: TGTGCCAGCCTTCTAGCGGGACAAACCGGGGAGCTGTTTTTT

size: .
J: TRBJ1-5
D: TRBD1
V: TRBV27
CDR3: CASSAYGTDNQPQHF
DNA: TGTGCCAGCAGCGCTTATGGGACAGACAATCAGCCCCAGCATTTT